This T cell receptor (gamma chain) was identified in a study of Vδ1+ human thymocytes. Whole-study results and caveats: Despite high sort purity, around 19% of thymic T cell receptor delta sequences were Vdelta2. Thymic TRG and TRD repertoires appeared highly polyclonal, with Gaussian CDR3 length distributions.

Extracted RNA was reverse transcribed into cDNA. The CDR3 regions were amplified by multiplex PCR from V-gene primers to a constant-region primer. TCRdb called clones from the multiplex PCR reads again using CATT. The sample yields about 36,000 gamma-chain clones, around 21% seen once. Purity of the sorted Vdelta1+ thymocytes ranged from about 97% to 99.6%. The CDR3 loop spans 16 amino acids. Germline V gives CDR1 EGSNGY, CDR2 YDSYNSKV. The trim removed 0 bases at V and 6 bases at J, leaving 14 bases unmatched. As concerns this clone: Its antigen is as yet unknown.

The chain uses TRGV2 and TRGJ1 or TRGJ2. The clonotype originates from a girl less than two years old who had congenital heart surgery. Sequencing was performed on Vdelta1+ gamma-delta thymocytes from the thymus. Subset in this sample: FACS-sorted CD3+ TCRalphabeta- TCRVdelta1+ TCRVdelta2- thymocytes. The CDR3 nucleotides are TGTGCCACCTGGGACGGGCACCTCTCTTTATGTTATAAGAAACTCTTT. Its protein product is CATWDGHLSLCYKKLF.